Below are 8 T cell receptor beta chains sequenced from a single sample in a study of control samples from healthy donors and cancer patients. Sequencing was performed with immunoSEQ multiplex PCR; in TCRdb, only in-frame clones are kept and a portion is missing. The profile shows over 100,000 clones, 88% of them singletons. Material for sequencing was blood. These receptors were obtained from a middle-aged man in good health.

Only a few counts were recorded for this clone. The CDR3 region has the DNA TGTGCCAGCAGCCCACGGGACAGGGATCAAGCTTTCTTT. Its translation: CASSPRDRDQAFF. This rearrangement joins TRBV7-2 to TRBJ1-1, with TRBD1 matching over 9 bases. Germline assignment: CDR1 SGHTA and CDR2 FQGNSA. This CDR3 is 13 amino acids long. Trimming at V came to 5 bases and at J to 9 bases, leaving 7 bases not matched to a gene.

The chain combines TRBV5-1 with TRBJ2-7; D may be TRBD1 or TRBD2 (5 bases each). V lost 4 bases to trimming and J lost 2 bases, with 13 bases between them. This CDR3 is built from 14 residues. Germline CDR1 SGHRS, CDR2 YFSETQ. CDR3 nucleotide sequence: TGCGCCAGCAGCAACTCCGGGACGGCCTACGAGCAGTACTTC. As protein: CASSNSGTAYEQYF.

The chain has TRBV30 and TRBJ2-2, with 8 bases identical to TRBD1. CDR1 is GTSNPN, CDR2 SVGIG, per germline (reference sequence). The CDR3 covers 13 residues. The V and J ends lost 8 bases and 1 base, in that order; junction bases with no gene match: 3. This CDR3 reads CAEDRENTGELFF. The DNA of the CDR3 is TGTGCCGAGGACAGGGAGAACACCGGGGAGCTGTTTTTT.

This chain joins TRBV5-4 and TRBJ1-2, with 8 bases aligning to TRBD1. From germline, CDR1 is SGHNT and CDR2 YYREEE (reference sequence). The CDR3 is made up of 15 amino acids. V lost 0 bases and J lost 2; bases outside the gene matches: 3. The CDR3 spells CASSLGGQGNYGYTF. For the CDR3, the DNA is TGTGCCAGCAGCTTGGGAGGACAGGGAAACTATGGCTACACCTTC.

CDR3 DNA sequence: TGTGCCAGCGAGGGGGGCGGTGGTGGGAAAGCTTTCTTT. It specifies CASEGGGGGKAFF. The gene calls are TRBV2 and TRBJ1-1, with D perhaps TRBD1 (6 bases). The V gene lost 8 bases and the J gene lost 9 bases, with 19 bases spanning the gap. Germline V CDR1 and CDR2: SNHLY, FYNNEI. The CDR3 covers 13 residues.

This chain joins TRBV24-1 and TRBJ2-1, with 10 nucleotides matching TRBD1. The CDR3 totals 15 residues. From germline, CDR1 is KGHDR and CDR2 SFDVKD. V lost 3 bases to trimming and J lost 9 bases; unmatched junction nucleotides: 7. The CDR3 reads CATSDPWTGGVEQFF. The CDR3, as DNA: TGTGCCACCAGTGATCCATGGACAGGGGGGGTTGAGCAGTTCTTC.

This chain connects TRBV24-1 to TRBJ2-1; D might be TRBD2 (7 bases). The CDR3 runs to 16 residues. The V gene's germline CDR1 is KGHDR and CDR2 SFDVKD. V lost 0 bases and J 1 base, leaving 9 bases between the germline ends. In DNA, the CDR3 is TGTGCCACCAGTGATTTGAGGGGGGGGTCCTACAATGAGCAGTTCTTC. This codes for CATSDLRGGSYNEQFF.

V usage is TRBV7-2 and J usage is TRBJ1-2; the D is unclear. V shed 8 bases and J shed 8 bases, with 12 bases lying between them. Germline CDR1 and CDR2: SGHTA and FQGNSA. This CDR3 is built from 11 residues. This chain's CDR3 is CASHVVGGYTF. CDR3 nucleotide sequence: TGTGCCAGCCACGTAGTGGGGGGCTACACCTTC. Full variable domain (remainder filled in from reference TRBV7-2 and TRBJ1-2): GAGVSQSPSNKVTEKGKDVELRCDPISGHTALYWYRQSLGQGLEFLIYFQGNSAPDKSGLPSDRFSAERTGGSVSTLTIQRTQQEDSAVYLCASHVVGGYTFGSGTRLTVV.